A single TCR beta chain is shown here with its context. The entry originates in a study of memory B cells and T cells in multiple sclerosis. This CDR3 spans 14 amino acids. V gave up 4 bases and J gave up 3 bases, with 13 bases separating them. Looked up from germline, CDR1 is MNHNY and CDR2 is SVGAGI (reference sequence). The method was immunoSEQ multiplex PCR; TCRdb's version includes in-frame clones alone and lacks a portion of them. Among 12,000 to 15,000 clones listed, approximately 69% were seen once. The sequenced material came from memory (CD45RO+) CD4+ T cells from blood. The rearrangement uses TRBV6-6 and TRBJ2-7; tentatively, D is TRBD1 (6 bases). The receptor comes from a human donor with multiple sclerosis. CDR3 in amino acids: CASSLGGVIYEQYF. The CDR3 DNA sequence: TGTGCCAGCAGTTTAGGGGGAGTTATCTACGAGCAGTACTTC.